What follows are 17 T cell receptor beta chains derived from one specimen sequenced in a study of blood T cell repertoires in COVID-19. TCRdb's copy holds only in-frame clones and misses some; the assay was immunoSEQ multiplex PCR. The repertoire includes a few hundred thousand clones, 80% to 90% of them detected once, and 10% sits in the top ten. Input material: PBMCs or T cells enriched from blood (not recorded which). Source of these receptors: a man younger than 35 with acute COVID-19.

For the CDR3, the DNA is TGTGCCAGCAGTGAGAATGGGCGAACTGAAGCTTTCTTT. This gives the protein CASSENGRTEAFF. The chain has TRBV6-1 and TRBJ1-1; D not certain. The CDR3 has 13 amino acids. V lost 3 bases, J lost 5 bases, and 10 bases lay in between. Germline-derived CDR1 and CDR2 are MNHNS and SASEGT.

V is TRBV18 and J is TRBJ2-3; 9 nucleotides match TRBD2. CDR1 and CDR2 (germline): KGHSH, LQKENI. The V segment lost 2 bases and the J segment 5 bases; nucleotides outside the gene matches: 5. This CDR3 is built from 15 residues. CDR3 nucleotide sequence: TGTGCCAGCTCACCATTAGGTAGCGGGAGAGATACGCAGTATTTT. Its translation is CASSPLGSGRDTQYF.

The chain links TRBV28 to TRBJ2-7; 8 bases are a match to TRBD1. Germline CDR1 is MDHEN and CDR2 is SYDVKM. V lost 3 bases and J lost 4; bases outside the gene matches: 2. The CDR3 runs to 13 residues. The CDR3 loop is CASSFGQGYEQYF. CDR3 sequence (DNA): TGTGCCAGCAGTTTCGGACAGGGATACGAGCAGTACTTC.

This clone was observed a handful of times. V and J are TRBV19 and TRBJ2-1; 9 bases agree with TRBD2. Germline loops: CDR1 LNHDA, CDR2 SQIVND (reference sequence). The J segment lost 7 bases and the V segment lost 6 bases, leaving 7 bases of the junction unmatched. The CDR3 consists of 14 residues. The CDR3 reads CASRKAGGGNEQFF. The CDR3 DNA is TGTGCCAGTAGGAAAGCGGGAGGCGGGAATGAGCAGTTCTTC.

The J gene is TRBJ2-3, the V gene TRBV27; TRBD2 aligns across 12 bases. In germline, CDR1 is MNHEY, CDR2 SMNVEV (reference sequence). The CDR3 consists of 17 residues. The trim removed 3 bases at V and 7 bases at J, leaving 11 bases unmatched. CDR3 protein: CASSFALAGGLDYTQYF. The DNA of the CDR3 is TGTGCCAGCAGTTTCGCCCTAGCGGGAGGGCTTGATTATACGCAGTATTTT.

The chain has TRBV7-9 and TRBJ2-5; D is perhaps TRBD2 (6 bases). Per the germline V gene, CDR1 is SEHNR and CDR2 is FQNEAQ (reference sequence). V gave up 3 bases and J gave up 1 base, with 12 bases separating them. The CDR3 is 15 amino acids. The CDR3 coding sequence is TGTGCCAGCAGCTTGCGACGCGGGATCCAAGAGACCCAGTACTTC. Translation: CASSLRRGIQETQYF.

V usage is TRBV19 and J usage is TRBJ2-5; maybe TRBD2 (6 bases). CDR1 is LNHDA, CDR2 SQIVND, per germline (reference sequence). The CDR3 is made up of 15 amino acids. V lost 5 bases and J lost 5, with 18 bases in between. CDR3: CASSPGQGEVETQYF. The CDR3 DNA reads TGTGCCAGTAGTCCCGGACAAGGGGAGGTCGAGACCCAGTACTTC.

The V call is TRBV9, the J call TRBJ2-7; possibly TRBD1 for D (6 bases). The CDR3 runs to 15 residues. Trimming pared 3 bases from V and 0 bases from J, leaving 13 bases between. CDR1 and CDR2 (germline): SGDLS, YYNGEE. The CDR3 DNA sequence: TGTGCCAGCAGCGCGGACAGTGGGAGCTCCTACGAGCAGTACTTC. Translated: CASSADSGSSYEQYF.

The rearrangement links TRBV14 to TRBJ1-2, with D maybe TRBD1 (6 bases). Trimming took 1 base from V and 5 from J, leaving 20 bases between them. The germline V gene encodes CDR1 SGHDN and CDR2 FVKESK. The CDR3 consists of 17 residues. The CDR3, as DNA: TGTGCCAGCAGCCAAGTTTTCGCTTGGGGGCGACGATATGGCTACACCTTC. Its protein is CASSQVFAWGRRYGYTF.

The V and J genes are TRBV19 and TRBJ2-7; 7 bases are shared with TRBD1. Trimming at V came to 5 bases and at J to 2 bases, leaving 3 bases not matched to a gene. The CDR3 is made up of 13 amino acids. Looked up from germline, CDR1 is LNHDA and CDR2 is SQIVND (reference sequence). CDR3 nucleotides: TGTGCCAGTAGTGGACAGGCTACCTACGAGCAGTACTTC. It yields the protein CASSGQATYEQYF.

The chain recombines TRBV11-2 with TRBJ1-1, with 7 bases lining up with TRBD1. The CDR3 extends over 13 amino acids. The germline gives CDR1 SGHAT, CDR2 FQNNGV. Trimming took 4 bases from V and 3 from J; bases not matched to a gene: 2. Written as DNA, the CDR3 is TGTGCCAGCAGCTCAGGGGGTTACACTGAAGCTTTCTTT. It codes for CASSSGGYTEAFF. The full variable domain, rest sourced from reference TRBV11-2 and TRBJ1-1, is EAGVAQSPRYKIIEKRQSVAFWCNPISGHATLYWYQQILGQGPKLLIQFQNNGVVDDSQLPKDRFSAERLKGVDSTLKIQPAKLEDSAVYLCASSSGGYTEAFFGQGTRLTVV.

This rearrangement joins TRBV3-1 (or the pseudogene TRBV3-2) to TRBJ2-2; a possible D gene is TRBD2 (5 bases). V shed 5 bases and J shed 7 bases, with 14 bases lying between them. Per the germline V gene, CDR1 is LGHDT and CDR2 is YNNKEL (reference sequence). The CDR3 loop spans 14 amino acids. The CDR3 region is CASSSPQSGGELFF. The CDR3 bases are TGTGCCAGCAGCTCCCCCCAGAGCGGCGGGGAGCTGTTTTTT.

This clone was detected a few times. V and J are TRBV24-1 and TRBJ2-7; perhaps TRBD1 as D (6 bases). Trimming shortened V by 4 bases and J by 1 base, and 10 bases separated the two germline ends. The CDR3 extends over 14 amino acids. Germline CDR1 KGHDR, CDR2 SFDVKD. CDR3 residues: CATSDPGVSYEQYF. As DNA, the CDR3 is TGTGCCACCAGTGACCCAGGGGTATCCTACGAGCAGTACTTC.

The CDR3 here is CACSPGIHSNQPQHF. DNA of the CDR3: TGTGCCTGCTCCCCAGGAATCCATAGCAATCAGCCCCAGCATTTT. V gene TRBV30 combines with J gene TRBJ1-5; D is unclear. The V gene lost 6 bases and the J gene lost 0 bases, with 15 bases spanning the gap. Germline loops: CDR1 GTSNPN, CDR2 SVGIG (reference sequence). This CDR3 region has 15 residues.

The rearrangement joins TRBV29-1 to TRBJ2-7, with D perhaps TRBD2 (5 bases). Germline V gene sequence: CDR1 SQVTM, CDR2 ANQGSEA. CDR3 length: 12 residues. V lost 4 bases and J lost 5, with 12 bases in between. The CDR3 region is CSVGPGYDEQYF. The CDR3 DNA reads TGCAGCGTTGGACCGGGGTACGACGAGCAGTACTTC.

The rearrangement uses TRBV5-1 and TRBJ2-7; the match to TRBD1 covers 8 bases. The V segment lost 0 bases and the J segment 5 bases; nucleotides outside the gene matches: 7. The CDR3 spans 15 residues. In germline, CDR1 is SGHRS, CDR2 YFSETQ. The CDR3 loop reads CASSLAPGQVNEQYF. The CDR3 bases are TGCGCCAGCAGCTTGGCTCCGGGACAGGTTAACGAGCAGTACTTC.

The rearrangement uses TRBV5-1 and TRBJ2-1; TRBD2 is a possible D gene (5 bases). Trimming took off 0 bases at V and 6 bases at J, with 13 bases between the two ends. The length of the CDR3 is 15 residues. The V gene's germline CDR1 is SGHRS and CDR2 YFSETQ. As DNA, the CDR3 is TGCGCCAGCAGCTTGGTCCCCGCACTAGGCAATGAGCAGTTCTTC. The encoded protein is CASSLVPALGNEQFF.